Each of the 20 T cell receptor beta chains below was sequenced from the same sample in a study of lymphopenia after photon versus proton radiotherapy. TCRdb's copy holds only in-frame clones and misses some; the assay was immunoSEQ multiplex PCR. The sample records some 44,000 clones, around 83% being singletons. The material was peripheral blood, obtained from a patient treated with proton-based radiotherapy. These receptors were taken from a woman in her 70s with pancreatic cancer.

The gene calls are TRBV27 and TRBJ1-5; maybe TRBD1 (5 bases). Between the trimmed V and J ends, which lost 5 bases and 0 bases, there was a span of 14 bases. The germline V gene encodes CDR1 MNHEY and CDR2 SMNVEV (reference sequence). The CDR3 spans 16 residues. The CDR3 region has the DNA TGTGCCAGCAGTCCACGGACAACTTATAGCAATCAGCCCCAGCATTTT. Protein sequence: CASSPRTTYSNQPQHF.

The V and J genes are TRBV18 and TRBJ1-6, with TRBD1 identical over 7 bases. The germline V gene encodes CDR1 KGHSH and CDR2 LQKENI. V shed 6 bases and J 7 bases; nucleotides not matched to a gene: 9. CDR3 length: 15 residues. The CDR3 is CASSPGQSKNSPLHF. The CDR3 DNA reads as TGTGCCAGCTCCCCGGGACAGTCTAAAAATTCACCCCTCCACTTT.

This chain uses TRBV6-6 with TRBJ1-5, with 7 bases fitting TRBD1. CDR3 length: 15 residues. Trimming removed 5 bases from V and 1 base from J; junction bases left unmatched: 5. Germline assignment: CDR1 MNHNY and CDR2 SVGAGI (reference sequence). The CDR3 nucleotides read TGTGCCAGCAGTGATACAGGGGTCAGCAATCAGCCCCAGCATTTT. This sequence encodes CASSDTGVSNQPQHF.

The J gene is TRBJ2-4, the V gene TRBV27; TRBD2 might be the D (5 bases). The CDR3 extends over 14 amino acids. Trimming removed 5 bases from V and 0 bases from J, with 8 bases in between. From germline, CDR1 is MNHEY and CDR2 SMNVEV (reference sequence). CDR3 nucleotides: TGTGCCAGCAGTGAGAGGGTAGCCAAAAACATTCAGTACTTC. Its translation: CASSERVAKNIQYF.

The genes are TRBV5-6 and TRBJ2-5; D remains ambiguous. CDR1 and CDR2 from the germline V gene are SGHDT and YYEEEE. This CDR3 is 14 amino acids long. The V end was cut by 4 bases, the J end by 4 bases, with 14 bases between. The CDR3 nucleotides read TGTGCCAGCAGCGGCCCGGCGGTGGGAGAGACCCAGTACTTC. Its protein is CASSGPAVGETQYF.

CDR3 nucleotide sequence: TGCGCCAGCCTAGTACTAGGAGGACGCAGCACAGATACGCAGTATTTT. Its protein product is CASLVLGGRSTDTQYF. This sequence joins TRBV5-1 and TRBJ2-3; maybe TRBD2 (5 bases). V was clipped by 7 bases and J by 0 bases, with 18 bases between them. Germline V lookup: CDR1 SGHRS, CDR2 YFSETQ. The CDR3 consists of 16 residues.

This clone has just a few counts. CDR3 DNA: TGTGCCAGTAGTATGGGACGGAGTCGCACAGATACGCAGTATTTT. It specifies CASSMGRSRTDTQYF. The chain carries TRBV19 and TRBJ2-3; tentatively, D is TRBD1 or TRBD2 (5 bases each). The CDR3 consists of 15 residues. Germline V gene lookup returns CDR1 LNHDA and CDR2 SQIVND (reference sequence). V lost 3 bases and J 1 base, leaving 11 bases between the germline ends.

The chain combines TRBV6-5 with TRBJ1-2; no clear D. The CDR3 totals 13 residues. V shed 6 bases and J shed 2 bases, with 10 bases lying between them. CDR1 is MNHEY and CDR2 is SVGAGI in the germline V gene. This CDR3 reads CASSHGLNYGYTF. The CDR3 DNA reads TGTGCCAGCAGCCACGGATTGAACTATGGCTACACCTTC.

This sequence joins TRBV18 and TRBJ2-5, with 9 bases identical to TRBD1. Per the germline V gene, CDR1 is KGHSH and CDR2 is LQKENI. This CDR3 spans 14 amino acids. The ends lost 3 bases at V and 2 bases at J; junction bases unmatched: 1. The chain's CDR3 is CASSPTGGQETQYF. Written as DNA, the CDR3 is TGTGCCAGCTCACCGACAGGGGGTCAAGAGACCCAGTACTTC.

The J gene is TRBJ1-2, the V gene TRBV6-5; TRBD1 agrees at 8 bases. This CDR3 comprises 13 residues. Germline lookup yields CDR1 MNHEY and CDR2 SVGAGI. Trimming took 5 bases from V and 7 from J; bases not matched to a gene: 6. This chain's CDR3 is CASSEMTGVGYTF. The DNA for the CDR3 is TGTGCCAGCAGTGAGATGACAGGGGTTGGCTACACCTTC.

The chain joins TRBV18 to TRBJ2-2; D remains unclear. This CDR3 is 16 amino acids long. Germline loops: CDR1 KGHSH, CDR2 LQKENI. Trimming left V 1 base short and J 1 base short, with 10 bases between. CDR3 amino acids: CASSPLQEKNTGELFF. In nucleotides, the CDR3 is TGTGCCAGCTCACCACTCCAGGAGAAGAACACCGGGGAGCTGTTTTTT.

This chain's CDR3 is CASSLDEGANQPQHF. For the CDR3, the DNA is TGTGCCAGCAGCTTAGATGAGGGGGCCAATCAGCCCCAGCATTTT. This chain joins TRBV7-8 and TRBJ1-5; 7 positions agree with TRBD1. Losses at the gene ends were 1 base for V and 3 bases for J; bases not matched to a gene: 3. Per germline, CDR1 SGHVS and CDR2 FQNEAQ. The CDR3 contains 15 residues.

This clone was recorded once. The chain has TRBV2 and TRBJ2-5; possibly TRBD1 for D (6 bases). The J call is in doubt because the DNA end fits TRBJ2-7 better. The CDR3 covers 12 residues. In germline, CDR1 is SNHLY, CDR2 FYNNEI. The CDR3 DNA reads as TGTGCCAGCAGTACAGGGTATGGCGAGCAGTACTTC. Translating it yields CASSTGYGEQYF.

The V and J genes are TRBV30 and TRBJ1-4; the D is unclear. The CDR3 sequence is 14 residues long. Per the germline V gene, CDR1 is GTSNPN and CDR2 is SVGIG (reference sequence). Deletions cut 4 bases from V and 0 bases from J, with 9 bases between. This CDR3 is CAWNARTTNEKLFF. The CDR3 nucleotides read TGTGCCTGGAATGCGCGAACAACTAATGAAAAACTGTTTTTT.

The chain recombines TRBV4-2 with TRBJ2-1, with a possible D match to TRBD2 (6 bases). CDR1 and CDR2 from the germline V gene are LGHNA and YNFKEQ. This CDR3 is built from 20 residues. Trimming removed 3 bases from V and 2 bases from J, with 26 bases in between. CDR3 DNA: TGTGCCAGCAGCCACCTCTTCGATCTCACCGGGACTCAGACCTACAATGAGCAGTTCTTC. Translation: CASSHLFDLTGTQTYNEQFF.

This clone was observed a single time. This sequence joins TRBV4-2 and TRBJ1-1; D perhaps matches TRBD1 (5 bases). Germline V CDR1 and CDR2: LGHNA, YNFKEQ. V lost 1 base to trimming and J lost 2 bases, with 11 bases between them. This CDR3 contains 15 residues. The CDR3 DNA reads TGTGCCAGCAGCCAAGGGTCGGGGCCCAACACTGAAGCTTTCTTT. This gives the protein CASSQGSGPNTEAFF.

This chain connects TRBV28 to TRBJ2-5, with a possible D match to TRBD1 (6 bases). Germline V gene sequence: CDR1 MDHEN, CDR2 SYDVKM. V lost 2 bases and J lost 0, with 7 bases in between. CDR3 size: 14 residues. CDR3 coding DNA: TGTGCCAGCAGTTTAGGGACAAACCAAGAGACCCAGTACTTC. It specifies CASSLGTNQETQYF. The complete variable domain, with remaining parts taken from reference TRBV28 and TRBJ2-5, reads DVKVTQSSRYLVKRTGEKVFLECVQDMDHENMFWYRQDPGLGLRLIYFSYDVKMKEKGDIPEGYSVSREKKERFSLILESASTNQTSMYLCASSLGTNQETQYFGPGTRLLVL.

This clone was seen many times. The V and J genes are TRBV2 and TRBJ2-3; no firm D call. Trimming removed 8 bases from V and 5 bases from J, with 11 bases in between. The CDR3 is made up of 12 amino acids. Germline loops: CDR1 SNHLY, CDR2 FYNNEI. The CDR3 DNA sequence: TGTGCCAGCTCTATAGCCGGAGATACGCAGTATTTT. Protein product: CASSIAGDTQYF.

This clone appeared once. The rearrangement joins TRBV5-6 to TRBJ2-4; D unresolved. The CDR3 runs to 16 residues. V lost 4 bases and J 0 bases, leaving 14 bases between the germline ends. Germline V gene sequence: CDR1 SGHDT, CDR2 YYEEEE. CDR3: CASSRPGLRAKNIQYF. CDR3 DNA sequence: TGTGCCAGCAGCCGACCGGGTTTAAGAGCCAAAAACATTCAGTACTTC. Using reference TRBV5-6 and TRBJ2-4 for the parts outside the CDR3, the full variable domain is DAGVTQSPTHLIKTRGQQVTLRCSPKSGHDTVSWYQQALGQGPQFIFQYYEEEERQRGNFPDRFSGHQFPNYSSELNVNALLLGDSALYLCASSRPGLRAKNIQYFGAGTRLSVL.

The chain has TRBV7-9 and TRBJ2-1; D not resolved. V gave up 4 bases and J gave up 2 bases, with 15 bases separating them. The CDR3 has 16 amino acids. Germline V gene data show CDR1 as SEHNR and CDR2 as FQNEAQ (reference sequence). CDR3 residues: CASSSVAFEAYNEQFF. In DNA form, the CDR3 reads TGTGCCAGCAGCTCAGTGGCGTTTGAGGCCTACAATGAGCAGTTCTTC. The full variable domain, completed using reference TRBV7-9 and TRBJ2-1, is DTGVSQNPRHKITKRGQNVTFRCDPISEHNRLYWYRQTLGQGPEFLTYFQNEAQLEKSRLLSDRFSAERPKGSFSTLEIQRTEQGDSAMYLCASSSVAFEAYNEQFFGPGTRLTVL.